This T cell receptor beta chain was found in a study of blood T cell repertoires in COVID-19. About the research overall: COVID-19 samples collected from the United States, Italy and Spain covered acute and convalescent phases. From T cells, B-cell-depleted T cells, or PBMCs came the material, which was cDNA or gDNA.

The CDR3 length is 13 residues. Source study methods: Reference gene primer amplification gave nucleated cell count estimates. Measured with immunoSEQ multiplex PCR; TCRdb has only the in-frame clones, and not every one. The V and J calls and the clone size are those of that table, but D and trimming were determined from the DNA. The sample consists of about 140,000 clones, around 81% of them appearing once. Specimen: peripheral blood. The origin of this receptor is a human donor in a cohort sampled during active COVID-19. The chain has TRBV21-1 and TRBJ1-1. TRBV21-1 has pseudogene status. The CDR3 sequence: CASSQAGGTEAFF. CDR3 coding DNA: TGTGCCAGCAGCCAAGCCGGAGGCACTGAAGCTTTCTTT.